Following are 21 T cell receptor beta chains from one sample sequenced in a study of cytomegalovirus exposure and HLA in healthy donors. Both 60 Vbeta primers and 13 Jbeta primers went into the PCR. Generated by immunoSEQ multiplex PCR, the TCRdb table keeps only in-frame clones and is missing some. The sample lists just over 85,000 clones, about 74% occurring once. The sample comprised PBMCs. These receptors were taken from a man between 40 and 49 years old in good health and CMV-seronegative.

This sequence joins TRBV9 and TRBJ2-5; D unresolved. CDR1 is SGDLS and CDR2 is YYNGEE in the germline V gene. The CDR3 spans 15 residues. The V end was cut by 0 bases, the J end by 2 bases, with 11 bases between. CDR3 DNA sequence: TGTGCCAGCAGCGTAGGGCCAGTAAATCAAGAGACCCAGTACTTC. Its translation: CASSVGPVNQETQYF.

The chain links TRBV4-3 to TRBJ2-7; D is ambiguous. With 0 bases removed from V and 6 bases from J, the gap between germline ends came to 12 bases. Germline values: CDR1 LGHNA, CDR2 YSLEER. The CDR3 consists of 14 residues. DNA for the CDR3: TGCGCCAGCAGCCAAGATAGCATGGTGGGCGAGCAGTACTTC. This gives the protein CASSQDSMVGEQYF.

The rearrangement links TRBV11-2 to TRBJ2-7, with unresolved D. V was clipped by 1 base and J by 2 bases, with 6 bases between them. The CDR3 extends over 13 amino acids. Germline V lookup: CDR1 SGHAT, CDR2 FQNNGV. CDR3 amino acids: CASSLGRTYEQYF. The CDR3 nucleotides read TGTGCCAGCAGCTTAGGCAGAACCTACGAGCAGTACTTC.

The J gene is TRBJ2-2, the V gene TRBV4-3; the D gene is possibly TRBD1 (6 bases). The CDR3 has 15 residues. The V end lost 1 base, the J end lost 2 bases, and 8 bases lay between the germline ends. Germline V lookup: CDR1 LGHNA, CDR2 YSLEER. For the CDR3, the DNA is TGCGCCAGCAGCCAAGGGACAGCCAACACCGGGGAGCTGTTTTTT. This encodes CASSQGTANTGELFF.

The genes are TRBV7-2 and TRBJ2-7; 7 nucleotides line up with TRBD1. The CDR3 totals 15 residues. Trimming removed 4 bases from V and 1 base from J; junction bases left unmatched: 7. The germline CDR1 and CDR2 sequences are SGHTA and FQGNSA. The CDR3 loop is CASSSWTGSSYEQYF. The CDR3 coding sequence is TGTGCCAGCAGCTCATGGACAGGTTCATCCTACGAGCAGTACTTC.

The chain is built from TRBV19 and TRBJ2-3; the match to TRBD2 covers 9 bases. The V gene's germline CDR1 is LNHDA and CDR2 SQIVND (reference sequence). The CDR3 contains 15 residues. V shed 6 bases and J 2 bases; nucleotides not matched to a gene: 6. The CDR3: CASRGIAGVTDTQYF. The CDR3 DNA is TGTGCCAGTAGGGGGATAGCGGGGGTCACAGATACGCAGTATTTT. Full variable domain (outside the CDR3, taken from reference TRBV19 and TRBJ2-3): DGGITQSPKYLFRKEGQNVTLSCEQNLNHDAMYWYRQDPGQGLRLIYYSQIVNDFQKGDIAEGYSVSREKKESFPLTVTSAQKNPTAFYLCASRGIAGVTDTQYFGPGTRLTVL.

The chain combines TRBV19 with TRBJ2-7; 8 positions match TRBD1. CDR1 is LNHDA and CDR2 is SQIVND in the germline V gene (reference sequence). V lost 7 bases, J lost 3 bases, and 2 bases stayed unmatched. The CDR3 runs to 12 residues. The CDR3 region has the DNA TGTGCCAGTACCGGACAGGGCTACGAGCAGTACTTC. It translates to CASTGQGYEQYF. Full variable domain (remainder filled in from reference TRBV19 and TRBJ2-7): DGGITQSPKYLFRKEGQNVTLSCEQNLNHDAMYWYRQDPGQGLRLIYYSQIVNDFQKGDIAEGYSVSREKKESFPLTVTSAQKNPTAFYLCASTGQGYEQYFGPGTRLTVT.

This sequence joins TRBV28 and TRBJ1-1, with TRBD1 matching 8 bases. V lost 5 bases to trimming and J lost 2 bases; unmatched junction nucleotides: 7. Germline V gives CDR1 MDHEN, CDR2 SYDVKM. CDR3 length equals 15 residues. The CDR3: CASSPRGRHNTEAFF. CDR3 in DNA: TGTGCCAGCAGTCCCAGGGGGCGACACAACACTGAAGCTTTCTTT. Looking up the rest from reference TRBV28 and TRBJ1-1 gives the full variable domain: DVKVTQSSRYLVKRTGEKVFLECVQDMDHENMFWYRQDPGLGLRLIYFSYDVKMKEKGDIPEGYSVSREKKERFSLILESASTNQTSMYLCASSPRGRHNTEAFFGQGTRLTVV.

The chain has TRBV27 and TRBJ1-1; TRBD1 might be the D (5 bases). Germline CDR1 and CDR2: MNHEY and SMNVEV (reference sequence). Trimming took 2 bases from V and 8 from J, leaving 12 bases between them. There are 13 residues in the CDR3. The CDR3 is CASSLGGGGEAFF. The CDR3 nucleotides read TGTGCCAGCAGTTTAGGGGGGGGAGGGGAAGCTTTCTTT.

The table lists this clone with a few counts. The rearrangement uses TRBV13 and TRBJ2-3; 15 bases line up with TRBD2. Germline CDR1 reads PRHDT; CDR2 reads FYEKMQ (reference sequence). The CDR3 has 17 residues. V was pared by 5 bases and J by 4 bases, with 7 bases of the junction left unmatched. This CDR3 is CASSPGLAGGLPDTQYF. In DNA form, the CDR3 reads TGTGCCAGCAGCCCCGGACTAGCGGGGGGGCTGCCAGATACGCAGTATTTT.

The V gene is TRBV5-1, the J gene TRBJ1-2; no clear D gene. This CDR3 is 16 amino acids long. Deletions cut 4 bases from V and 0 bases from J, with 16 bases between. CDR1 SGHRS and CDR2 YFSETQ come from the germline V gene. CDR3 DNA sequence: TGCGCCAGCAGCCCGGACGGATCGGGAGCTAACTATGGCTACACCTTC. This gives the protein CASSPDGSGANYGYTF.

The CDR3 nucleotides are TGTGCCAGCAGCCGCCCACCGGTTGGGACTAGCGGGGGGGCCTTGGGGGAGCAGTACTTC. Amino acid sequence: CASSRPPVGTSGGALGEQYF. The rearrangement uses TRBV7-6 and TRBJ2-7; 16 bases line up with TRBD2. Trimming removed 5 bases from V and 7 bases from J; junction bases left unmatched: 20. Germline lookup yields CDR1 SGHVS and CDR2 FNYEAQ. The CDR3 has 20 amino acids.

The chain employs TRBV28 and TRBJ1-2; 8 bases are a match to TRBD1. The CDR3 has 16 residues. With V trimmed by 5 bases and J by 4 bases, 12 bases remained unmatched. Germline CDR1 reads MDHEN; CDR2 reads SYDVKM. CDR3 region: CASSPKDRAVGYGYTF. The CDR3, as DNA: TGTGCCAGCAGTCCCAAGGACAGGGCCGTTGGCTATGGCTACACCTTC.

A remark on this clone: At one of its ends the junction is not consistent with the germline gene, which may arise from a read error. The chain's CDR3 is CVSSLERRSTDTQYF. Here the CDR3 DNA reads TGTGTCAGCAGCTTAGAAAGGCGGAGCACAGATACGCAGTATTTT. The genes are TRBV7-2 and TRBJ2-3; the D is unclear. The CDR3 is made up of 15 amino acids. Germline V CDR1 and CDR2: SGHTA, FQGNSA.

The gene calls are TRBV11-1 and TRBJ2-6; TRBD2 is a possible D gene (5 bases). The V end lost 2 bases, the J end lost 2 bases, and 7 bases lay between the germline ends. Germline V gives CDR1 SGHAT, CDR2 FQDESV (reference sequence). CDR3 size: 15 residues. This chain's CDR3 is CASSLMRAGANVLTF. The CDR3 nucleotides are TGTGCCAGCAGCTTAATGAGGGCTGGGGCCAACGTCCTGACTTTC.

The chain is built from TRBV7-3 and TRBJ1-2; 10 nucleotides align to TRBD1. CDR1 SGHTA and CDR2 FQGTGA come from the germline V gene. The CDR3 totals 15 residues. V trimming: 2 bases; J trimming: 5 bases; junction bases outside the gene matches: 5. CDR3 sequence reads: CASSLGVGQGYGYTF. As DNA, the CDR3 is TGTGCCAGCAGCTTAGGGGTGGGACAGGGGTATGGCTACACCTTC.

The chain couples TRBV9 to TRBJ2-3, with D possibly matching TRBD1 (6 bases). Germline values: CDR1 SGDLS, CDR2 YYNGEE. Trimming pared 0 bases from V and 0 bases from J, leaving 11 bases between. The CDR3 runs 16 residues. Here the CDR3 reads CASSVGDNLSTDTQYF. CDR3 in DNA: TGTGCCAGCAGCGTAGGGGACAACCTTAGCACAGATACGCAGTATTTT.

CDR3: CASSVWDRGAHGYTF. CDR3 in DNA: TGTGCCAGCAGCGTATGGGACAGGGGGGCGCATGGCTACACCTTC. J is TRBJ1-2 and V is TRBV7-2, with 11 bases identical to TRBD1. Germline V gene data show CDR1 as SGHTA and CDR2 as FQGNSA. V gave up 5 bases and J gave up 6 bases; unmatched junction bases: 8. The CDR3 length is 15 residues.

This chain uses TRBV9 with TRBJ1-4; D may be TRBD1 (6 bases). The ends were cut back, 4 bases at V and 3 bases at J, with 16 bases in the middle. This CDR3 is built from 16 residues. The germline CDR1 and CDR2 sequences are SGDLS and YYNGEE. DNA for the CDR3: TGTGCCAGCAGCCCAGGGGTCCCAGCTGCTAATGAAAAACTGTTTTTT. Residues: CASSPGVPAANEKLFF.

This rearrangement joins TRBV30 to TRBJ2-7, with D possibly matching TRBD1 (7 bases). Germline V gene lookup returns CDR1 GTSNPN and CDR2 SVGIG (reference sequence). Deletions cut 3 bases from V and 3 bases from J, with 18 bases between. The CDR3 contains 15 residues. In DNA form, the CDR3 reads TGTGCCTGGAGCCACAAGGGGCAGGGGGGCTACGAGCAGTACTTC. This sequence encodes CAWSHKGQGGYEQYF.

The chain couples TRBV11-2 to TRBJ2-3; a weak D match, TRBD1 (6 bases). The germline CDR1 and CDR2 sequences are SGHAT and FQNNGV. CDR3 length: 13 residues. V shed 6 bases and J shed 9 bases, with 16 bases lying between them. The CDR3 reads CASREDGGDTQYF. In DNA form, the CDR3 reads TGTGCCAGCAGGGAGGATGGGGGCGACACGCAGTATTTT. Full variable domain (rest looked up from reference TRBV11-2 and TRBJ2-3): EAGVAQSPRYKIIEKRQSVAFWCNPISGHATLYWYQQILGQGPKLLIQFQNNGVVDDSQLPKDRFSAERLKGVDSTLKIQPAKLEDSAVYLCASREDGGDTQYFGPGTRLTVL.